This entry concerns a single TCR beta chain. Its specificity is not known. Produced via immunoSEQ multiplex PCR; TCRdb's table is partial and in-frame only. The table shows about 320,000 clones, with around 85% occurring only once. The CDR3 is made up of 12 amino acids. Germline loops: CDR1 SGHRS, CDR2 YFSETQ. With 2 bases removed from V and 7 bases from J, the gap between germline ends came to 8 bases. The data are from a study of Ad26.COV2.S vaccination and SARS-CoV-2 variants. Documented treatment: roughly 20 received Ad26.COV2.S at low or high dose, single or two shots; several received placebo; per-sample allocation not given. Sampling was performed 63 days after the first vaccine or placebo injection. Study results and caveats: Comparability of non-spike TCR breadth was observed across vaccine and placebo recipients. From the TCR breadth and depth analyses, total T cell responses may have been underestimated.

The sequences come from peripheral blood, collected in a trial of Ad26.COV2.S vaccine versus placebo. The source is a person between 18 and 65 years old who received the Ad26.COV2.S COVID-19 vaccine or a placebo. This chain uses TRBV5-1 with TRBJ2-3; D is uncertain. The CDR3 DNA is TGCGCCAGCAGCTTAAATAGGTATACGCAGTATTTT. The encoded protein is CASSLNRYTQYF.